Each of the 5 T cell receptor beta chains below was sequenced from the same sample in a study of cytotoxic CD8 clonotypes in ibrutinib-treated CLL. TCRdb's copy holds only in-frame clones and misses some; the assay was immunoSEQ multiplex PCR. Here the sample spans tens of thousands of clones, less than 60% being singletons. Sequencing was performed on PBMCs, taken before ibrutinib treatment. Receptors were obtained from a human donor with chronic lymphocytic leukemia.

This clone has more than one count but fewer than ten. The J gene is TRBJ1-5, the V gene TRBV21-1; the table assigns TRBD1, which was not confirmed against the DNA. TRBV21-1 is deemed a pseudogene. The CDR3 runs to 14 residues. CDR3 coding DNA: TGTGCCAGCAGCTTGGACAGGAATCGTCAGCCCCAGCATTTT. It translates to CASSLDRNRQPQHF.

This clone was seen only a few times. The chain couples TRBV29-1 to TRBJ2-7; 8 nucleotides align to TRBD2. This CDR3 is 12 amino acids long. V trimming: 2 bases; J trimming: 4 bases; junction bases outside the gene matches: 1. The germline CDR1 and CDR2 sequences are SQVTM and ANQGSEA. The CDR3 coding sequence is TGCAGCGTTGAAAGCGGGAGTTACGAGCAGTACTTC. Its translation is CSVESGSYEQYF.

This chain links TRBV19 with TRBJ2-4; 7 bases are shared with TRBD2. After removal of 5 bases from V and 7 bases from J, the junction contained 11 bases not matched to a gene. Germline V CDR1 and CDR2: LNHDA, SQIVND (reference sequence). The CDR3 totals 15 residues. The CDR3 protein is CASSPPGREMNIQYF. CDR3 nucleotides: TGTGCCAGTAGTCCCCCTGGGAGGGAAATGAACATTCAGTACTTC.

This clone was detected once. The V call is TRBV7-9, the J call TRBJ2-1; TRBD1 agrees at 9 bases. CDR1 is SEHNR, CDR2 FQNEAQ, per germline (reference sequence). The CDR3 totals 16 residues. V was clipped by 0 bases and J by 5 bases; unmatched bases: 5. The CDR3 DNA is TGTGCCAGCAGCTTAGCCGGGACAGGGCGCCACAATGAGCAGTTCTTC. This codes for CASSLAGTGRHNEQFF.

This chain uses TRBV5-5 with TRBJ2-7; no clear D. Germline assignment: CDR1 SGHKS and CDR2 YYEKEE (reference sequence). Trimming pared 4 bases from V and 0 bases from J, leaving 20 bases between. The CDR3 is 17 amino acids. DNA for the CDR3: TGTGCCAGCAGCCCCTTTTCGCTGGCACTGTTCTCCTACGAGCAGTACTTC. This codes for CASSPFSLALFSYEQYF. Looking up the rest from reference TRBV5-5 and TRBJ2-7 gives the full variable domain: DAGVTQSPTHLIKTRGQQVTLRCSPISGHKSVSWYQQVLGQGPQFIFQYYEKEERGRGNFPDRFSARQFPNYSSELNVNALLLGDSALYLCASSPFSLALFSYEQYFGPGTRLTVT.